This T cell receptor beta chain was sequenced during a study of T cell changes during pregnancy in multiple sclerosis. The table came from immunoSEQ multiplex PCR; TCRdb's copy has only in-frame clones and leaves some out. The sample has tens of thousands of clones, around 94% seen once. This clone turned up a few times. The clonotype comes from a female donor with multiple sclerosis, enrolled in a pregnancy study. Material for sequencing was peripheral blood.

The CDR3: CASSGGQGSSYEQYF. CDR3 nucleotides: TGTGCCAGCAGCGGGGGACAGGGCAGCTCCTACGAGCAGTACTTC. This chain connects TRBV7-6 to TRBJ2-7, with 9 nucleotides matching TRBD1. The CDR3 length is 15 residues. Germline V gene lookup returns CDR1 SGHVS and CDR2 FNYEAQ. V was pared by 5 bases and J by 0 bases, with 5 bases of the junction left unmatched. The complete variable domain, with remaining parts taken from reference TRBV7-6 and TRBJ2-7, reads GAGVSQSPRYKVTKRGQDVALRCDPISGHVSLYWYRQALGQGPEFLTYFNYEAQQDKSGLPNDRFSAERPEGSISTLTIQRTEQRDSAMYRCASSGGQGSSYEQYFGPGTRLTVT.